This T cell receptor (beta chain) derives from a study of response to subunit inactivated influenza vaccine. The CDR3 sequence is 14 residues long. The V gene lost 4 bases and the J gene lost 0 bases, with 9 bases spanning the gap. Germline-derived CDR1 and CDR2 are SGHDN and FVKESK. Note on this clonotype: Its antigen is unidentified.

Whole-study results and caveats: Each seasonal influenza vaccination recruits few new T cells, the authors suggested.

Each CDR3 protein is one row after TCRdb ran MiXCR on the RT-PCR reads. The data hold under 200,000 distinct CDR3 sequences, with about 10% observed a single time. The chain uses TRBV14 and TRBJ1-1; a weak D match, TRBD1 (5 bases). The TCR originated in a man between 50 and 70 years old who received an inactivated influenza vaccine. The sample in question was CD8+ T cells sorted from PBMCs, obtained less than 30 months after vaccination. The CDR3 loop reads CASSLRAMNTEAFF. The DNA of the CDR3 is TGTGCCAGCAGCCTCAGGGCGATGAACACTGAAGCTTTCTTT.